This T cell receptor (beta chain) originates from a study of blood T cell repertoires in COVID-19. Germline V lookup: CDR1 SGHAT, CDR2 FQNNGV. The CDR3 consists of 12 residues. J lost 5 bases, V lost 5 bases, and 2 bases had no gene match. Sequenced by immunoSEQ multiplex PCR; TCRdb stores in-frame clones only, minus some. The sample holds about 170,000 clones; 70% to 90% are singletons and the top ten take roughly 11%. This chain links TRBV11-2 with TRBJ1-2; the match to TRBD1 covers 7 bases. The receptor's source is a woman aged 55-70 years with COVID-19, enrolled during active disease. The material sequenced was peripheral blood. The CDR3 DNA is TGTGCCAGCAGCCAGGGGGATTATGGCTACACCTTC. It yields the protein CASSQGDYGYTF.